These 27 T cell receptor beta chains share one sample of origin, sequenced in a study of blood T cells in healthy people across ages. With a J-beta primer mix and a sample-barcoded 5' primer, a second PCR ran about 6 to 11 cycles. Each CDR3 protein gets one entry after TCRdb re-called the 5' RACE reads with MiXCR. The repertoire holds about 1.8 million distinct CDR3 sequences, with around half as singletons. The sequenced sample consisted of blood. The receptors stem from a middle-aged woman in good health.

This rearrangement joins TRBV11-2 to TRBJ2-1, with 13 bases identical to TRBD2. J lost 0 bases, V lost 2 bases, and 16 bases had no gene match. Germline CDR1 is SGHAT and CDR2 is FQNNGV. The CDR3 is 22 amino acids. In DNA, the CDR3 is TGTGCCAGCAGCTTACCCAGCCCCCTACTAGCGGGGGGGCGAAGCTCCTACAATGAGCAGTTCTTC. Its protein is CASSLPSPLLAGGRSSYNEQFF.

The DNA for the CDR3 is TGTGCCAGCAGGGCGCAGGGGGCAAAGGGCAATGAGCAGTTCTTC. Encoded protein: CASRAQGAKGNEQFF. The chain employs TRBV7-9 and TRBJ2-1; 8 bases agree with TRBD1. After removal of 6 bases from V and 6 bases from J, the junction contained 10 bases not matched to a gene. The CDR3 has 15 amino acids. Germline V gene lookup returns CDR1 SEHNR and CDR2 FQNEAQ (reference sequence).

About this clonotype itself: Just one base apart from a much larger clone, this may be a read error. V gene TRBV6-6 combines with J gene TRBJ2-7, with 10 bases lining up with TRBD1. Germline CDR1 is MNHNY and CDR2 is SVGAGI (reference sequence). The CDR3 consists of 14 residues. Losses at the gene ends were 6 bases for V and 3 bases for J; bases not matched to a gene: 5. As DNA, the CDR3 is TGTGCCAGCAGGGCCGGGACAGGGGACTACGAGCAGTACTTC. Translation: CASRAGTGDYEQYF.

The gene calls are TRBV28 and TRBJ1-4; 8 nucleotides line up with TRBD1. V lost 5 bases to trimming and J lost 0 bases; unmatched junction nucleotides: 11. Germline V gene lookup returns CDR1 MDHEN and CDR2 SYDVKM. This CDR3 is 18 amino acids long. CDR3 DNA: TGTGCCAGCAGTATAACAGGGGGAGTCACCGCAACTAATGAAAAACTGTTTTTT. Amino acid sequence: CASSITGGVTATNEKLFF.

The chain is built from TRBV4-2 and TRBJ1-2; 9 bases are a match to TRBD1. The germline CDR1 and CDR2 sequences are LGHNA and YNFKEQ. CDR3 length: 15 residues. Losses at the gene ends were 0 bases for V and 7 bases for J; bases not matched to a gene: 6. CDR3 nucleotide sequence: TGTGCCAGCAGCCAAGATCCGGGACAGGGCTCTGGCTACACCTTC. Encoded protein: CASSQDPGQGSGYTF.

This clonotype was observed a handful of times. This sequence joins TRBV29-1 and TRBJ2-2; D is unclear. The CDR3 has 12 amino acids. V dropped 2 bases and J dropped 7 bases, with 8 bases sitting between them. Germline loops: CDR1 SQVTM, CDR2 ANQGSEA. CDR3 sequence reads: CSVERVVGELFF. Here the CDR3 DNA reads TGCAGCGTTGAAAGGGTGGTCGGGGAGCTGTTTTTT.

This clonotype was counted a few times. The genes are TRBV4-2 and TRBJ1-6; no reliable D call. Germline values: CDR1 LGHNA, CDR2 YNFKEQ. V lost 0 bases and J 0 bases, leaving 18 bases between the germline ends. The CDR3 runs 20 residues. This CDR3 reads CASSQDWGGSGISYNSPLHF. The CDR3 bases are TGTGCCAGCAGCCAAGACTGGGGAGGGTCCGGTATCTCCTATAATTCACCCCTCCACTTT.

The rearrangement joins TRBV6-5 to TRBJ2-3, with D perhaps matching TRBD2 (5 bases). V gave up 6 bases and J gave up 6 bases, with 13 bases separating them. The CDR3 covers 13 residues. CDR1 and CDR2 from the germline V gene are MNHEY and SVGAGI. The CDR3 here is CASRPTGWDTQYF. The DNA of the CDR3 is TGTGCCAGCAGACCCACGGGGTGGGATACGCAGTATTTT.

In nucleotides, the CDR3 is TGTGCCAGCAGCTCCGCCGGAGCGGGGACCCCCCAAGAGACCCAGTACTTC. It is translated as CASSSAGAGTPQETQYF. The chain joins TRBV7-2 to TRBJ2-5; 7 bases are a match to TRBD2. Trimming removed 4 bases from V and 1 base from J; junction bases left unmatched: 12. CDR1 SGHTA and CDR2 FQGNSA come from the germline V gene. CDR3 length: 17 amino acids.

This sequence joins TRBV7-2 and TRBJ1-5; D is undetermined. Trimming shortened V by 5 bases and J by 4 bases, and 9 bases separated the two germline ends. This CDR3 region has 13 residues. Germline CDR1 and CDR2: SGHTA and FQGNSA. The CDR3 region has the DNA TGTGCCAGCAGCCAGTCTCGGAATCAGCCCCAGCATTTT. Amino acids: CASSQSRNQPQHF.

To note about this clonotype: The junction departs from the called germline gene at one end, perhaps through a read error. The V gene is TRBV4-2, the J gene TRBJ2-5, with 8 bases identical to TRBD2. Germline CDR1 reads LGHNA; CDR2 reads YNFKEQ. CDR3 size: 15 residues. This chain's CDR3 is CVSSQERGGGETQYF. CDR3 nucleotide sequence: TGTGTCAGCAGCCAAGAACGGGGGGGAGGCGAGACCCAGTACTTC.

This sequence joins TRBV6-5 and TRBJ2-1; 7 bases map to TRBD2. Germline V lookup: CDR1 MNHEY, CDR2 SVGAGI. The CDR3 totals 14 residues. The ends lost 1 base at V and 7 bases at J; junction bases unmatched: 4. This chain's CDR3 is CASSYFPGGNEQFF. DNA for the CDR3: TGTGCCAGCAGTTACTTCCCGGGGGGAAATGAGCAGTTCTTC.

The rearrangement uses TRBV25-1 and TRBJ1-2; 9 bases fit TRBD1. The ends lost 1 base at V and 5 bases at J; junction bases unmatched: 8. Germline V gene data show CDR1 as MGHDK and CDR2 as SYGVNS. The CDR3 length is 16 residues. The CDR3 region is CASSELITGGVYGYTF. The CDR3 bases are TGTGCCAGCAGTGAATTGATAACAGGGGGCGTGTATGGCTACACCTTC.

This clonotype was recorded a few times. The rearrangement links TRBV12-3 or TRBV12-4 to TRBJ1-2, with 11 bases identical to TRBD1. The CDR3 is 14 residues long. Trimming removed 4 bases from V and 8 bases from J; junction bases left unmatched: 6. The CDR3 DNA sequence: TGTGCCAGCAGTTCCGGGACAGGGGGTGAGGGCTACACCTTC. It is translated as CASSSGTGGEGYTF.

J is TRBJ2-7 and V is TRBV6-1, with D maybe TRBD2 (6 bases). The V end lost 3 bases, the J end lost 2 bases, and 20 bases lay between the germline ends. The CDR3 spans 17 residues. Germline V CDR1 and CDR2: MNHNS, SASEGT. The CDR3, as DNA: TGTGCCAGCAGTGATGAGGAGGGTGCAGCCTTACCCTACGAGCAGTACTTC. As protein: CASSDEEGAALPYEQYF.

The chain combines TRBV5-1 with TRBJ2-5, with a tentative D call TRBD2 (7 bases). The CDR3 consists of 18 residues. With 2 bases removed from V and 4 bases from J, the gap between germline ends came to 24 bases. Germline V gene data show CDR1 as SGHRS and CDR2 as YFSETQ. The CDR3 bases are TGCGCCAGCAGCTTTGTTGGAGGCGGGGGCCGAACCCTAGAGACCCAGTACTTC. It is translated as CASSFVGGGGRTLETQYF. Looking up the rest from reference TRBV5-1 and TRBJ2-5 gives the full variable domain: KAGVTQTPRYLIKTRGQQVTLSCSPISGHRSVSWYQQTPGQGLQFLFEYFSETQRNKGNFPGRFSGRQFSNSRSEMNVSTLELGDSALYLCASSFVGGGGRTLETQYFGPGTRLLVL.

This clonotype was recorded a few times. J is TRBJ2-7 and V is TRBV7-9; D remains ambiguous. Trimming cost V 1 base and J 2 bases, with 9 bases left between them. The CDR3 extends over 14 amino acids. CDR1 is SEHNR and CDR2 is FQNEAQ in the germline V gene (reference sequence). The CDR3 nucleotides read TGTGCCAGCAGCTTAGTAGCACGTCCCTACGAGCAGTACTTC. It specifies CASSLVARPYEQYF. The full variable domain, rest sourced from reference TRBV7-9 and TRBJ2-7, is DTGVSQNPRHKITKRGQNVTFRCDPISEHNRLYWYRQTLGQGPEFLTYFQNEAQLEKSRLLSDRFSAERPKGSFSTLEIQRTEQGDSAMYLCASSLVARPYEQYFGPGTRLTVT.

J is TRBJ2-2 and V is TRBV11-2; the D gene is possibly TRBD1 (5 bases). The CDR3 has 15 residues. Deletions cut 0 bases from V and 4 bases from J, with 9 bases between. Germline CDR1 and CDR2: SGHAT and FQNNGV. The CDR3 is CASSLDRDRTGELFF. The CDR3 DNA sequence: TGTGCCAGCAGCTTAGACAGGGATCGCACCGGGGAGCTGTTTTTT.

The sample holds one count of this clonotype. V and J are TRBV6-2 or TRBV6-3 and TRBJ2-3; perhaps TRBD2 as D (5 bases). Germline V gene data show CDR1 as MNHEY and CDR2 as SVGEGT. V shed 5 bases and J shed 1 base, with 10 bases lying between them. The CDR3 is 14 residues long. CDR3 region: CASSGRAGTDTQYF. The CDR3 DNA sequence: TGTGCCAGCAGTGGTAGAGCGGGCACAGATACGCAGTATTTT.

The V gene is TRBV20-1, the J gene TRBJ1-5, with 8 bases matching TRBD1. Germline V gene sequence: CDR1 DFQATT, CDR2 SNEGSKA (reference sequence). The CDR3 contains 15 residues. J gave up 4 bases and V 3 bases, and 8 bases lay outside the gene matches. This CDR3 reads CSASMAGGRNQPQHF. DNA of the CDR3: TGCAGTGCTAGCATGGCAGGGGGCCGGAATCAGCCCCAGCATTTT.

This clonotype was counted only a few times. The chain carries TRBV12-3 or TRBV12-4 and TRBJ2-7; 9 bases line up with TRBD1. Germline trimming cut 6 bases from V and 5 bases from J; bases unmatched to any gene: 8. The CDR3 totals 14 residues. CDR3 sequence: CASRPGTGNNEQYF. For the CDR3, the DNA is TGTGCCAGCAGGCCCGGGACAGGGAATAACGAGCAGTACTTC.

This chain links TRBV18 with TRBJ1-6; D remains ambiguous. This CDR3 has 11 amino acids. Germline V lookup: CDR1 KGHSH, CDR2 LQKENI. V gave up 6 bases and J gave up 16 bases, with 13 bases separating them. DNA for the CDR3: TGTGCCAGCTCGCTTAACCGGGAGCTCCACTTT. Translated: CASSLNRELHF.

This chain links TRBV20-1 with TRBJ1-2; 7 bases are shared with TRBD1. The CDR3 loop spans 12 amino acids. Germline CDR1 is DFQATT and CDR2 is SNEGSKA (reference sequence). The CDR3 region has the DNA TGCAGCGGAAATACAGGGGCGGGTGGCTACACCTTC. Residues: CSGNTGAGGYTF.

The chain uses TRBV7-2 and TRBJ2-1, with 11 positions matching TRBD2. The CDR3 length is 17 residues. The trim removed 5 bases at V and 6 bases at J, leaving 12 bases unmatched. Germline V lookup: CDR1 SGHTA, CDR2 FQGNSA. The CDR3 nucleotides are TGTGCCAGCAGCCCCCCCCCTTTAGCGGGGGGGCGCAATGAGCAGTTCTTC. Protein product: CASSPPPLAGGRNEQFF.

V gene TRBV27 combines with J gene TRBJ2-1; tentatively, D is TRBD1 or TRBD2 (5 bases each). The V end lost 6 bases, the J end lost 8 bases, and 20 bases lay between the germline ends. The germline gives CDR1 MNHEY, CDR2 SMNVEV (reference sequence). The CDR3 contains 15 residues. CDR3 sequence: CASSHNAWRGDEQFF. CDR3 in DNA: TGTGCCAGCAGCCATAACGCCTGGCGAGGGGATGAGCAGTTCTTC.

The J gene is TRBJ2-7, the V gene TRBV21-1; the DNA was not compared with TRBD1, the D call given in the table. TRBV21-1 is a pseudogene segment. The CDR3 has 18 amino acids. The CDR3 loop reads CASSKAGDRTGENYEQYF. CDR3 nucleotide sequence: TGTGCCAGCAGCAAAGCAGGGGATCGGACAGGGGAAAACTACGAGCAGTACTTC.

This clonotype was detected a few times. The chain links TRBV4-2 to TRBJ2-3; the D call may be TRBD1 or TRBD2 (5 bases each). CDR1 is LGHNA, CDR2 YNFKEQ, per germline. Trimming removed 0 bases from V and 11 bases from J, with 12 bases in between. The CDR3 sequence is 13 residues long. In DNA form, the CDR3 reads TGTGCCAGCAGCCAAGATAGAGGGGCGGAGCAGTATTTT. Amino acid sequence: CASSQDRGAEQYF.